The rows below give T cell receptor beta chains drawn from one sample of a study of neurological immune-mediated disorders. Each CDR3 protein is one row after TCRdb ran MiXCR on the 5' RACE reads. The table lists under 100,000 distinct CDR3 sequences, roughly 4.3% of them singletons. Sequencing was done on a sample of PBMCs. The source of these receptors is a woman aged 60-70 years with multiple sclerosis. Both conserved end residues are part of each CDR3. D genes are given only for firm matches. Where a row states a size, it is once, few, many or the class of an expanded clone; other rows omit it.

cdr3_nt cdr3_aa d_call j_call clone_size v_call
TGTGCCAGCGGGCGACAGGGGATTAATGAGCAGTTCTTC CASGRQGINEQFF TRBD1 TRBJ2-1 many TRBV6-2/TRBV6-3
TGCAGTGCCGCCTTGGGGGGGGGGGCCTACAATGAGCAGTTCTTC CSAALGGGAYNEQFF TRBD2 TRBJ2-1 many TRBV20-1
TGTGCCAGCAGCCAAATGAGGGCCTCAGATACGCAGTATTTT CASSQMRASDTQYF . TRBJ2-3 many TRBV3-1
TGCGCCAGCAGCTCATCTGTGAGGAACTATGGCTACACCTTC CASSSSVRNYGYTF . TRBJ1-2 many TRBV5-1
TGTGCCAGCAGCTTACAGGGGGCGAAGAACACTGAAGCTTTCTTT CASSLQGAKNTEAFF TRBD1 TRBJ1-1 many TRBV7-6
TGTGCCAGCAGCTCCCGGGACAGGGGCAATTATGGCTACACCTTC CASSSRDRGNYGYTF TRBD1 TRBJ1-2 many TRBV7-9
TGTGCCAGCAGACCCACAGGCCTGAACACTGAAGCTTTCTTT CASRPTGLNTEAFF . TRBJ1-1 few TRBV6-5
TGTGCCAGCAGTTTATGGCAGGGAGGGGGCACAGATACGCAGTATTTT CASSLWQGGGTDTQYF TRBD2 TRBJ2-3 many TRBV28
TGTGCCAGCAGCCCCCCGGGGGCCATAGAAACTTTCTTT CASSPPGAIETFF . TRBJ1-1 many TRBV3-1
TGCAGTGCTGACAGGGATAGCAATCAGCCCCAGCATTTT CSADRDSNQPQHF TRBD1 TRBJ1-5 many TRBV20-1
TGCAGTGCTAGAGACCCGACAGTTAGCAATCAGCCCCAGCATTTT CSARDPTVSNQPQHF . TRBJ1-5 medium-sized TRBV20-1
TGTGCCAGCAGTTGGAGAGGGGATAGCACAGATACGCAGTATTTT CASSWRGDSTDTQYF . TRBJ2-3 many TRBV12-3/TRBV12-4
TGCGCCAGCAGCTTGGAGGGGACAGGGAACTATGGCTACACCTTC CASSLEGTGNYGYTF TRBD1 TRBJ1-2 many TRBV5-1
TGCAGTGCTCTGACTAGCGGGGGGAGTTTAGCGAACACCGGGGAGCTGTTTTTT CSALTSGGSLANTGELFF TRBD2 TRBJ2-2 many TRBV20-1
TGTGCCAGCAGTTACCCCTCGGGGGGGGCACAGAATACGCAGTATTTT CASSYPSGGAQNTQYF TRBD2 TRBJ2-3 many TRBV6-5
TGTGCCAGCAGCCAAGAAAGGGTGTACGGTGGCTACACCTTC CASSQERVYGGYTF . TRBJ1-2 many TRBV3-1
TGCGCCAGCAGGATGGCGGCCTCGGATGAGCAGTTCTTC CASRMAASDEQFF . TRBJ2-1 many TRBV5-1
TGTGCCAGCAGCGTAGGGGTCCCGGGACAGAACTATGGCTACACCTTC CASSVGVPGQNYGYTF TRBD1 TRBJ1-2 many TRBV9
TGCGCCAGCAGAGCCGACAGGGGTCCAGGGACCCAGTACTTC CASRADRGPGTQYF TRBD1 TRBJ2-5 many TRBV5-1
TGTGCCAGCAGCTTATTTGACAGGGGTTCCTCTGGAAACACCATATATTTT CASSLFDRGSSGNTIYF TRBD1 TRBJ1-3 many TRBV7-8
TGTGCCAGCAGCAACCTCAGGGGCTCCTACGAGCAGTACTTC CASSNLRGSYEQYF . TRBJ2-7 . TRBV7-9
TGTGCCAGCTCACCACCCCGGCCAGTGAACACCGGGGAGCTGTTTTTT CASSPPRPVNTGELFF . TRBJ2-2 many TRBV18
TGTGCCAGCAGCGTAGACCCGGGGACGAACAATGAGCAGTTCTTC CASSVDPGTNNEQFF . TRBJ2-1 many TRBV9
TGCGCCAGCAGTCAACACAAAGGGGAGAAAGAGTGGACCCAGTACTTC CASSQHKGEKEWTQYF . TRBJ2-5 few TRBV23-1
TGTGCCAGCAGCCCACCACCGGGACAGGGGAACAATGAGCAGTTCTTC CASSPPPGQGNNEQFF TRBD1 TRBJ2-1 many TRBV7-6
TGTGCCAGCAGCTTAGACAGGGACACAGATACGCAGTATTTT CASSLDRDTDTQYF . TRBJ2-3 many TRBV7-2
TGCAGTGCTAGTGGGGGGCAAGAGACCCAGTACTTC CSASGGQETQYF . TRBJ2-5 many TRBV20-1
TGCAGTGCCGCGAACCAGGACAGGGGACCCTACGAGCAGTACTTC CSAANQDRGPYEQYF TRBD1 TRBJ2-7 many TRBV20-1
TGTGCCAGCCACCGGACAGGGGGCGAGGGCACTGAAGCTTTCTTT CASHRTGGEGTEAFF TRBD1 TRBJ1-1 few TRBV6-6
TGCGCCAGCAGCCAAGAGGTGACAGGGGACACTGAAGCTTTCTTT CASSQEVTGDTEAFF TRBD1 TRBJ1-1 many TRBV4-1
TGTGCCTGGAGTTCTCCCAGCAGCTACGAGCAGTACTTC CAWSSPSSYEQYF . TRBJ2-7 few TRBV30
TGTGCCAGCAGCGGACTAGCGGGGTTGGAGACCCAGTACTTC CASSGLAGLETQYF TRBD2 TRBJ2-5 many TRBV7-6
TGTGCCAGCAGCCAAGACTACGGCGGGGCCGGAGATACGCAGTATTTT CASSQDYGGAGDTQYF . TRBJ2-3 many TRBV3-1
TGTGCCAGCAGCGTAGCTTTAGCGGAAACCCAGTTCTTC CASSVALAETQFF . TRBJ2-1 many TRBV9
TGTGCCAGCAGTTTGAATGGTTGGACTGAAGCTTTCTTT CASSLNGWTEAFF . TRBJ1-1 many TRBV12-3/TRBV12-4
TGTGCCAGCAGGGACGGGGGGGCCGGGGAGCTGTTTTTT CASRDGGAGELFF TRBD2 TRBJ2-2 many TRBV6-5
TGCGCCAGCAGCTTGGCCGGCTCCTACGAGCAGTACTTC CASSLAGSYEQYF . TRBJ2-7 many TRBV5-1
TGCAGCTCACGCCTATTGGGGGCCACTGAAGCTTTCTTT CSSRLLGATEAFF . TRBJ1-1 many TRBV20-1
TGTGCCAGCAGTTCTAAGTCGGTGGGGGGCTCGTACACTGAAGCTTTCTTT CASSSKSVGGSYTEAFF . TRBJ1-1 few TRBV12-3/TRBV12-4
TGCGCCAGCAGCTTTGAGGGCCAGGGGGCACGCGAGCAGTACTTC CASSFEGQGAREQYF TRBD1 TRBJ2-7 many TRBV5-1
TGTGCCAGCAGTCAACATGCGGAATACGAGCAGTACTTC CASSQHAEYEQYF . TRBJ2-7 many TRBV6-4
TGTGCCAGCAGCCAAAGCGGCGGGGGGCAGGCTGGAAACACCATATATTTT CASSQSGGGQAGNTIYF . TRBJ1-3 many TRBV3-1
TGTGCCAGCAGTCCCTCTAGCGGGGGGTCCTACGAGCAGTACTTC CASSPSSGGSYEQYF TRBD2 TRBJ2-7 . TRBV6-2/TRBV6-3